This T cell receptor beta chain is from a study of shared clonotypes between healthy human individuals. The study ran the assay at deep level. The table came from immunoSEQ multiplex PCR; TCRdb's copy has only in-frame clones and leaves some out. Here the sample spans around 2.3 million clones, around 95% being singletons. This TCR was sampled from a man aged 18-30 years in good health. Input material: naive CD4+ T cells sorted from blood. The subset denotes: CD45RA+ positively selected.

The DNA of the CDR3 is TGTGCCAGAAGCTTGGACAGGGACCCCTCCTACGAGCAGTACTTC. Protein product: CARSLDRDPSYEQYF. The chain combines TRBV5-3 with TRBJ2-7; D may be TRBD1 (6 bases). TRBV5-3 is an ORF for which the function is uncertain. V was cut by 0 bases and J by 0 bases, with 10 bases left in between. CDR3 length equals 15 residues.